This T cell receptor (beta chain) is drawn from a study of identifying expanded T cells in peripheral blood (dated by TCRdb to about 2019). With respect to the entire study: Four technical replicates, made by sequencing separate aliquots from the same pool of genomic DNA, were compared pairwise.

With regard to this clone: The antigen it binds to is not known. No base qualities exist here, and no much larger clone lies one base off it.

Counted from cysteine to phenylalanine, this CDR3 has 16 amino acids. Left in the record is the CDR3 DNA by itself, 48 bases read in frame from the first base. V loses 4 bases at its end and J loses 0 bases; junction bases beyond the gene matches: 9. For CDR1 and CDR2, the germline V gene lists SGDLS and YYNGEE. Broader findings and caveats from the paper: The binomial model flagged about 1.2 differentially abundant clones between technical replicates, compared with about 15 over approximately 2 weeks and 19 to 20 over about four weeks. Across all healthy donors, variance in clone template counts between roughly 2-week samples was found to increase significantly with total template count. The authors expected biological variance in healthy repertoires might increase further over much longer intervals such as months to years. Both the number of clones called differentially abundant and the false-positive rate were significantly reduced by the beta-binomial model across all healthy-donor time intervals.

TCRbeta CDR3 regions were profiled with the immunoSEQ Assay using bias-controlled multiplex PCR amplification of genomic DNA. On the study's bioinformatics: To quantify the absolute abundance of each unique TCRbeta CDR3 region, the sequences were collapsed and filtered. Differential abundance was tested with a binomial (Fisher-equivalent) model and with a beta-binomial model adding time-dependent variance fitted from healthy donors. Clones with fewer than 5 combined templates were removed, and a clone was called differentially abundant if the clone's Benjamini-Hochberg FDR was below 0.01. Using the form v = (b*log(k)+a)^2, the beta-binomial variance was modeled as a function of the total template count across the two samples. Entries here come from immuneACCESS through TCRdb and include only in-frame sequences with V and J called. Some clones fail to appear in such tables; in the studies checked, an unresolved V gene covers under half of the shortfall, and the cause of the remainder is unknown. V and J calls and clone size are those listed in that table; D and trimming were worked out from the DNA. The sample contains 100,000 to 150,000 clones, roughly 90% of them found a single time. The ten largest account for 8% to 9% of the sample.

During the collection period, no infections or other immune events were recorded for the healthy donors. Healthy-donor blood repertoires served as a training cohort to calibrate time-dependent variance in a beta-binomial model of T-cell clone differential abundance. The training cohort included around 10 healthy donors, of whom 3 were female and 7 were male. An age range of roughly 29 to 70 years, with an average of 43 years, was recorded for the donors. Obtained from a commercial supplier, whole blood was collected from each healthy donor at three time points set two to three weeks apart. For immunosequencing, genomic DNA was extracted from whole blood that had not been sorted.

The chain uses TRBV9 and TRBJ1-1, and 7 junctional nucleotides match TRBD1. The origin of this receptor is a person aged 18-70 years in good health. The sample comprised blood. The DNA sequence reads TGTGCCAGCAGCCCCGAGACAGGGACCATGAACACTGAAGCTTTCTTT. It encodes CASSPETGTMNTEAFF.